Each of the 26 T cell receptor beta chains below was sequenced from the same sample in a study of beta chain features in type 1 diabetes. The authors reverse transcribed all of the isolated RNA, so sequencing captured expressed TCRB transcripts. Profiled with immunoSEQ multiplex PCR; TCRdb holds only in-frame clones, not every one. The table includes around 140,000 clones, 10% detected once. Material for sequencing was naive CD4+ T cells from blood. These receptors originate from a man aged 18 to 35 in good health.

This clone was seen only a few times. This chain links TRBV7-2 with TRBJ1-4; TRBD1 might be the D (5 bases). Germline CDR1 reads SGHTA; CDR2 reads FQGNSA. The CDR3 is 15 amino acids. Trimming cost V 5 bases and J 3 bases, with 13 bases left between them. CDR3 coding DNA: TGTGCCAGCAGCCCCGGCGGGGGGGCTAATGAAAAACTGTTTTTT. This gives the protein CASSPGGGANEKLFF.

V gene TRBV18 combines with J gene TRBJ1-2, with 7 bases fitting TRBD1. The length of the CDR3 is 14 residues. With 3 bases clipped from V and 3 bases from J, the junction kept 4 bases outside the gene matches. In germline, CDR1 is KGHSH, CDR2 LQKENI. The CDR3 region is CASSPDRADYGYTF. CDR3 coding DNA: TGTGCCAGCTCACCCGACAGGGCCGACTATGGCTACACCTTC.

The CDR3 reads CASSRYRDRVREQYF. The CDR3 DNA reads as TGTGCCAGTAGTAGATACCGGGACAGGGTGAGGGAGCAGTACTTC. V gene TRBV19 combines with J gene TRBJ2-7; TRBD1 matches at 9 bases. This CDR3 is 15 amino acids long. The V gene end was trimmed by 4 bases and the J gene end by 7 bases; junction bases not matched to a gene: 11. Germline lookup yields CDR1 LNHDA and CDR2 SQIVND (reference sequence). Full variable domain (rest looked up from reference TRBV19 and TRBJ2-7): DGGITQSPKYLFRKEGQNVTLSCEQNLNHDAMYWYRQDPGQGLRLIYYSQIVNDFQKGDIAEGYSVSREKKESFPLTVTSAQKNPTAFYLCASSRYRDRVREQYFGPGTRLTVT.

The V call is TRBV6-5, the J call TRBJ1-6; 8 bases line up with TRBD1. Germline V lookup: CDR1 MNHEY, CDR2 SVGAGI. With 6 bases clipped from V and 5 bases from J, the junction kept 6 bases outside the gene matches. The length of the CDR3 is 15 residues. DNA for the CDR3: TGTGCCAGCAGCCCCGGGACAGGCAATAATTCACCCCTCCACTTT. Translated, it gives CASSPGTGNNSPLHF.

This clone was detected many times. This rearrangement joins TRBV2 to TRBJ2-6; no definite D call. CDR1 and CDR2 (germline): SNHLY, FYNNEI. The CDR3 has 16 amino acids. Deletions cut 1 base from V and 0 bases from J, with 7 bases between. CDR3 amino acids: CASSEGAHSGANVLTF. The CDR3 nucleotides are TGTGCCAGCAGTGAAGGGGCACACTCTGGGGCCAACGTCCTGACTTTC.

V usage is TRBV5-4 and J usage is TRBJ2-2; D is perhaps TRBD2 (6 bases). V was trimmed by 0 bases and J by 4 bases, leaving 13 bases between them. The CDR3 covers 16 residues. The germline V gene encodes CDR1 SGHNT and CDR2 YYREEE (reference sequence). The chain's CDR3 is CASSLAAGRGTGELFF. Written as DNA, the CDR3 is TGTGCCAGCAGCTTGGCCGCGGGGCGGGGCACCGGGGAGCTGTTTTTT.

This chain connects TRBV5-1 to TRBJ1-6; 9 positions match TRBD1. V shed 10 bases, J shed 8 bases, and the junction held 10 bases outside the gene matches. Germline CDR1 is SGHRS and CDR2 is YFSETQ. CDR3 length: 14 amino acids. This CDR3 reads CACHPGQGYSPLHF. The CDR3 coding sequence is TGCGCCTGCCACCCGGGACAGGGCTATTCACCCCTCCACTTT.

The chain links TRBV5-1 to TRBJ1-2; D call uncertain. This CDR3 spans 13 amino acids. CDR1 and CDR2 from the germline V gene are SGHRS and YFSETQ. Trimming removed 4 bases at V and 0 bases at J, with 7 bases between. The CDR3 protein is CASSPTSNYGYTF. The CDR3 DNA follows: TGCGCCAGCAGCCCTACTTCTAACTATGGCTACACCTTC.

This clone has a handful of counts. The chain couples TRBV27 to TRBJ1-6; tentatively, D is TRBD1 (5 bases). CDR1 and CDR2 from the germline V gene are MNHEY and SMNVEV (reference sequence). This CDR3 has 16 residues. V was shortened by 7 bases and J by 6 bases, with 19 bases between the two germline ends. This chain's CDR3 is CASKTPGGPFNSPLHF. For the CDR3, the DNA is TGTGCCAGCAAAACACCGGGGGGTCCTTTTAATTCACCCCTCCACTTT.

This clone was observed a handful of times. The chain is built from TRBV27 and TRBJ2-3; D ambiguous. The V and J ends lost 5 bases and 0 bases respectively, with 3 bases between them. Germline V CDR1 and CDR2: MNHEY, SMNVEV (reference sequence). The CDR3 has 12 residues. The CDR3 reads CASSPSTDTQYF. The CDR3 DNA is TGTGCCAGCAGTCCGAGCACAGATACGCAGTATTTT.

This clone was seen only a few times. The CDR3 sequence is CASSKTGAYGYTF. CDR3 bases: TGTGCCAGCAGCAAGACAGGCGCCTATGGCTACACCTTC. This chain links TRBV6-1 with TRBJ1-2; D may be TRBD1 (6 bases). Germline CDR1 and CDR2: MNHNS and SASEGT. With 6 bases removed from V and 4 bases from J, the gap between germline ends came to 12 bases. This CDR3 has 13 residues.

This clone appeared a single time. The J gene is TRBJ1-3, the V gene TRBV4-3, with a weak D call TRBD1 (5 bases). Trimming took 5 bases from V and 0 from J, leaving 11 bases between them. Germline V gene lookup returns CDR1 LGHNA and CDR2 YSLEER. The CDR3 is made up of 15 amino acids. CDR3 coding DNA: TGCGCCAGCAGCTCCCACGACAGCTCTGGAAACACCATATATTTT. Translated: CASSSHDSSGNTIYF.

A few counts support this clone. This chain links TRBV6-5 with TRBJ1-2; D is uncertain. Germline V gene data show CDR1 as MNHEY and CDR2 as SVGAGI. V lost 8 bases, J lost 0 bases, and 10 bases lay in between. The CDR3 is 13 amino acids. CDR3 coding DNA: TGTGCCAGCCACGGAGAATCTAACTATGGCTACACCTTC. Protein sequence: CASHGESNYGYTF.

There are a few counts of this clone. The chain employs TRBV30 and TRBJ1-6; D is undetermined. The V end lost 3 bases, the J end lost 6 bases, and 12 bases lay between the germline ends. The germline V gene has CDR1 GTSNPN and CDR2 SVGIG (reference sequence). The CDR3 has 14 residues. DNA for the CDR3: TGTGCCTGGAGCGCGGTTACGAGTAATTCACCCCTCCACTTT. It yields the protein CAWSAVTSNSPLHF.

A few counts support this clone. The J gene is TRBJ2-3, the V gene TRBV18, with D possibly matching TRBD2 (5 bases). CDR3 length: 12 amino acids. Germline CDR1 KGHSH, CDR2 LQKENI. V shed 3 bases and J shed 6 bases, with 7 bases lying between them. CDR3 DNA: TGTGCCAGCTCACCGGTAGCGGATACGCAGTATTTT. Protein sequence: CASSPVADTQYF.

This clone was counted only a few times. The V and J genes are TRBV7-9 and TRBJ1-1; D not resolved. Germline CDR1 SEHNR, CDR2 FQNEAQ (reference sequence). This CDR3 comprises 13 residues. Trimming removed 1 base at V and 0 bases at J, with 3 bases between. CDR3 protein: CASSLVVNTEAFF. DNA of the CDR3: TGTGCCAGCAGCTTAGTCGTGAACACTGAAGCTTTCTTT.

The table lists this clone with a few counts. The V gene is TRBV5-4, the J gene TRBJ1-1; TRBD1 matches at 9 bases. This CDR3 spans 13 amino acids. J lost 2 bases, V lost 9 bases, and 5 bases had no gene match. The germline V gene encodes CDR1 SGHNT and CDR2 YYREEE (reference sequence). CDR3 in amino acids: CATRGQGNTEAFF. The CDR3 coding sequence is TGTGCCACCAGGGGACAGGGAAACACTGAAGCTTTCTTT.

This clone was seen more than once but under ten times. The CDR3 DNA reads as TGTGCCAGCAGCTCGGGACACAACTATGGCTACACCTTC. Its protein is CASSSGHNYGYTF. This chain connects TRBV5-6 to TRBJ1-2; D possibly corresponds to TRBD1 (6 bases). V lost 3 bases to trimming and J lost 2 bases, with 8 bases between them. The CDR3 sequence is 13 residues long. Germline-derived CDR1 and CDR2 are SGHDT and YYEEEE. The variable domain in full, with the rest retrieved from reference TRBV5-6 and TRBJ1-2, is DAGVTQSPTHLIKTRGQQVTLRCSPKSGHDTVSWYQQALGQGPQFIFQYYEEEERQRGNFPDRFSGHQFPNYSSELNVNALLLGDSALYLCASSSGHNYGYTFGSGTRLTVV.

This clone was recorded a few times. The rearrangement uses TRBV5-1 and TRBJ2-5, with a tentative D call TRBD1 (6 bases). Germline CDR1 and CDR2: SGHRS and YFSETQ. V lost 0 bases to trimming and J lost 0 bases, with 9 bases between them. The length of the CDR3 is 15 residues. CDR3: CASSLGDTYQETQYF. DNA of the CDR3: TGCGCCAGCAGCTTGGGGGACACCTACCAAGAGACCCAGTACTTC.

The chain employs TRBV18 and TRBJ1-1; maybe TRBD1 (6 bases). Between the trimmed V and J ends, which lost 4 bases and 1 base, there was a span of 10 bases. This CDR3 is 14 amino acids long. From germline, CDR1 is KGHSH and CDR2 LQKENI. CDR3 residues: CASSLSTGNTEAFF. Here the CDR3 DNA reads TGTGCCAGCTCACTCTCGACAGGGAACACTGAAGCTTTCTTT.

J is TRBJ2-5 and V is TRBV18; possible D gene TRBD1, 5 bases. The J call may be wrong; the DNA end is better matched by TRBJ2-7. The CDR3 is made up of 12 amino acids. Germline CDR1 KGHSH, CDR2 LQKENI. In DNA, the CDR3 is TGTGCCAGTGCAGGGTTCGGGTACGAGCAGTACTTC. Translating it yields CASAGFGYEQYF.

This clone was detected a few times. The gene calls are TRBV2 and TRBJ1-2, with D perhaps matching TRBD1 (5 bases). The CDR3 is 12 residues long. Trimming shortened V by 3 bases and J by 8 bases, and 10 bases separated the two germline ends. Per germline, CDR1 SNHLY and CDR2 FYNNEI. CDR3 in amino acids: CASSDQGGGYTF. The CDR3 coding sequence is TGTGCCAGCAGTGACCAGGGTGGGGGCTACACCTTC.

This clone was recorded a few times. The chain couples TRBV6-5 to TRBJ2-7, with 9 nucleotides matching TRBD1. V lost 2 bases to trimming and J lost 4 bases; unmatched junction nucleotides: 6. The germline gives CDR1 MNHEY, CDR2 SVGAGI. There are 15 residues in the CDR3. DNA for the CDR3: TGTGCCAGCAGTTACGGGACAGGGCTCTGGTACGAGCAGTACTTC. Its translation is CASSYGTGLWYEQYF.

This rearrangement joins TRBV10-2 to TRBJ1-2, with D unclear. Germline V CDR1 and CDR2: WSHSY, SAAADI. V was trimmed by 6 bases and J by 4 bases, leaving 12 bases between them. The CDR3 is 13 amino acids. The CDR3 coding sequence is TGCGCCAGCAGGCCAGTGCTAGGCTATGGCTACACCTTC. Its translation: CASRPVLGYGYTF.

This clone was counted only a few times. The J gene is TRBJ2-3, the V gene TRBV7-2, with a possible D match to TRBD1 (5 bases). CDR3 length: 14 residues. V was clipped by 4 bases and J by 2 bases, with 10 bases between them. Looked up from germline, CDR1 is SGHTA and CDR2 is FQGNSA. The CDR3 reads CASSSTGTTDTQYF. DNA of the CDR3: TGTGCCAGCAGCTCCACAGGAACCACAGATACGCAGTATTTT.

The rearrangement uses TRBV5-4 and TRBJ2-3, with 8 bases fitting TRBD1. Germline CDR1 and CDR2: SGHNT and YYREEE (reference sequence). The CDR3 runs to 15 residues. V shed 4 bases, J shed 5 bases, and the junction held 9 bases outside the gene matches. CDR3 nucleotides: TGTGCCAGCAGCCAGACAGGGGTTGTGGGAGATACGCAGTATTTT. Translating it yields CASSQTGVVGDTQYF.